This TCR beta chain was retrieved from a study of cytomegalovirus exposure and HLA in healthy donors. Overall study results and limits: Researchers reportedly found TCR beta sequences accurately predicted most subjects' HLA-A and HLA-B alleles. Analyses of presence/absence relied on an assumption of roughly uniform sequencing depth across donors. Immune exposure information available was restricted to CMV serostatus.

Trimming shortened V by 0 bases and J by 11 bases, and 16 bases separated the two germline ends. Germline CDR1 is GTSNPN and CDR2 is SVGIG (reference sequence). This CDR3 has 13 residues. About this clone: The antigen is undetermined.

With 60 Vbeta and 13 Jbeta primers, the PCR was carried out. Only in-frame clones appear in the TCRdb table, and some are missing; sequencing was by immunoSEQ multiplex PCR. The sample lists 120,000 to 150,000 clones, around 75% occurring once. Input material: PBMCs. This receptor was obtained from a woman aged 25 to 45 in good health and CMV-seronegative. This chain connects TRBV30 to TRBJ1-1, with a weak D call TRBD1 (6 bases). This CDR3 reads CAWSVTARGAAFF. DNA for the CDR3: TGTGCCTGGAGTGTTACTGCCCGGGGGGCCGCTTTCTTT.